The rows below give T cell receptor beta chains drawn from one sample of a study of T cells in Graves' hyperthyroidism and ophthalmopathy. TCRdb ran MiXCR on the multiplex PCR reads and lists one entry per CDR3 protein. The table shows around 300,000 distinct CDR3 sequences, with approximately 15% occurring only once. What was sequenced was blood. Receptors were obtained from a woman aged 25 to 39 with Graves' hyperthyroidism. Each CDR3 is given with its conserved first and last residue.

CDR3aa: CSARDTGTGTPEQYF
j_gene: TRBJ2-7
v_gene: TRBV20-1

CDR3aa: CASSLEGQGAGAFF
j_gene: TRBJ1-1
v_gene: TRBV5-1

CDR3aa: CASSYSTAQVDTEAFF
j_gene: TRBJ1-1
v_gene: TRBV6-2/TRBV6-3

CDR3aa: CASILGQYSNQPQHF
j_gene: TRBJ1-5
v_gene: TRBV6-1

CDR3aa: CASSYPGAGANVLTF
j_gene: TRBJ2-6
v_gene: TRBV6-5

CDR3aa: CASSGTSGYNSPLHF
j_gene: TRBJ1-6
v_gene: TRBV9

CDR3aa: CASSLKRGGSNEQFF
j_gene: TRBJ2-1
v_gene: TRBV7-3

CDR3aa: CAGSDSGSLAKNIQYF
j_gene: TRBJ2-4
v_gene: TRBV6-1

CDR3aa: CASSSDSGNTIYF
j_gene: TRBJ1-3
v_gene: TRBV7-2

CDR3aa: CASSLFGTVNSPLHF
j_gene: TRBJ1-6
v_gene: TRBV28